This T cell receptor (beta chain) was obtained from a study of T cell responses to AZD1222 COVID-19 vaccine. General study findings and limits: Possibly, clonal diversity was underestimated; donors were largely white British and included more females.

Using immunoSEQ multiplex PCR, the repertoire was profiled, and TCRdb retains in-frame clones only, with some absent. The sample lists roughly 62,000 clones, approximately 80% occurring once. As concerns this clone: Its target is not known.

CDR1 and CDR2 (germline): SGHNT, YENEEA. V was pared by 0 bases and J by 2 bases, with 11 bases between. The CDR3 totals 16 residues. This chain joins TRBV11-3 and TRBJ2-1, with D hard to call. This sample comprised peripheral blood, obtained on day 0 of AZD1222 vaccination. This TCR was sampled from an adult in good health. CDR3 protein: CASSLEHSAAYNEQFF. CDR3 DNA: TGTGCCAGCAGCTTAGAGCACTCCGCTGCCTACAATGAGCAGTTCTTC.